The entry that follows covers one T cell receptor beta chain sequence. Its antigen is unidentified. The sample comes from a study of vaccination effects on CD4 cells after COVID-19. General observations from the study: Clones that were induced by infection or by vaccine showed marked contraction late after vaccination.

CDR1 and CDR2 (germline): LNHNV, YYDKDF (reference sequence). V was shortened by 8 bases and J by 0 bases, with 8 bases between the two germline ends. This CDR3 comprises 13 residues. Before sequencing took place, the ViraFEST assay used viral peptide pools to expand antigen-specific CD4+ T cells. Subsequent to roughly 9 days of culture, CD4+ T cells were isolated. Among the vaccine recipients, none had a prior SARS-CoV-2 infection, and nucleocapsid antibodies were negative. Around 2 million PBMC were placed in each well, which was supplemented with 10 IU/ml IL-2 and 10 ug/ml peptides. The assay was immunoSEQ multiplex PCR, and TCRdb's table has in-frame clones only and misses some. This table has approximately 30,000 clones, roughly two thirds appearing once.

This chain uses TRBV15 with TRBJ2-1; D is unresolved. The starting material was CD4+ T cells from PBMCs cultured with SARS-CoV-2 spike peptides, obtained before COVID-19 vaccination. The sequence was obtained from a human donor who received a COVID-19 vaccine. CDR3 residues: CATGWHSYNEQFF. The DNA of the CDR3 is TGTGCCACCGGCTGGCACTCCTACAATGAGCAGTTCTTC.